Each of the 23 T cell receptor beta chains below was sequenced from the same sample in a study of blood T cells in healthy people across ages. Using a J-beta primer mix together with a sample-barcoded 5' primer, a second PCR was run for roughly 6 to 11 cycles. MiXCR, run by TCRdb on the 5' RACE reads, gives a single entry per CDR3 protein. Among about 940,000 distinct CDR3 sequences, around 49% were seen once, and the ten largest hold roughly 13%. Sequences were obtained from blood. These receptors all stem from a man aged 30 to 39 in good health.

This clonotype was seen more than once but under ten times. The chain couples TRBV10-2 to TRBJ1-1; 8 bases map to TRBD1. The junction had 10 bases not matched to a gene; V was cut back by 4 bases and J by 3 bases. The CDR3 is made up of 16 amino acids. Germline V gene data show CDR1 as WSHSY and CDR2 as SAAADI. The CDR3 loop reads CASSVYRADRDTEAFF. The CDR3 DNA is TGCGCCAGCAGTGTATACAGGGCGGACAGGGACACTGAAGCTTTCTTT.

The chain couples TRBV7-9 to TRBJ2-7; D remains unclear. Trimming removed 5 bases at V and 3 bases at J, with 11 bases between. Per germline, CDR1 SEHNR and CDR2 FQNEAQ (reference sequence). The CDR3 spans 13 residues. This chain's CDR3 is CASSAEAYYEQYF. CDR3 sequence (DNA): TGTGCCAGCAGCGCTGAGGCGTACTACGAGCAGTACTTC.

This chain links TRBV7-2 with TRBJ2-6; tentatively, D is TRBD2 (6 bases). The germline gives CDR1 SGHTA, CDR2 FQGNSA. Trimming removed 2 bases from V and 0 bases from J, with 11 bases in between. This CDR3 contains 17 residues. The CDR3 region has the DNA TGTGCCAGCAGCTTATCTGGAGGGAGCTCTGGGGCCAACGTCCTGACTTTC. Translated: CASSLSGGSSGANVLTF.

This clonotype was counted between two and nine times. The V gene is TRBV4-3, the J gene TRBJ1-2; D is uncertain. The CDR3 length is 14 residues. V gave up 0 bases and J gave up 4 bases, with 9 bases separating them. Germline CDR1 LGHNA, CDR2 YSLEER. CDR3: CASSQDRILYGYTF. The CDR3 region has the DNA TGCGCCAGCAGCCAAGATCGCATACTCTATGGCTACACCTTC.

This clonotype was seen a few times. The chain uses TRBV5-6 and TRBJ2-7; D is undetermined. Germline CDR1 SGHDT, CDR2 YYEEEE. The CDR3 has 14 amino acids. The V and J ends lost 3 bases and 0 bases respectively, with 10 bases between them. CDR3 protein: CASSYRASSYEQYF. Here the CDR3 DNA reads TGTGCCAGCAGCTACCGGGCCAGCTCCTACGAGCAGTACTTC. The whole variable domain, remainder taken from reference TRBV5-6 and TRBJ2-7, is DAGVTQSPTHLIKTRGQQVTLRCSPKSGHDTVSWYQQALGQGPQFIFQYYEEEERQRGNFPDRFSGHQFPNYSSELNVNALLLGDSALYLCASSYRASSYEQYFGPGTRLTVT.

This sequence joins TRBV7-9 and TRBJ1-4; no clear D. V was trimmed by 5 bases and J by 5 bases, leaving 12 bases between them. Germline lookup yields CDR1 SEHNR and CDR2 FQNEAQ (reference sequence). CDR3 length: 14 residues. The CDR3 reads CASSPPEQNEKLFF. CDR3 sequence (DNA): TGTGCCAGCAGCCCCCCAGAGCAAAATGAAAAACTGTTTTTT.

V usage is TRBV5-5 and J usage is TRBJ2-3, with D possibly TRBD2 on 7 matching bases. V was shortened by 0 bases and J by 0 bases, with 17 bases between the two germline ends. This CDR3 is built from 18 residues. The germline V gene encodes CDR1 SGHKS and CDR2 YYEKEE (reference sequence). The CDR3 region has the DNA TGTGCCAGCAGCTTGGGGCTTGGGGGGGCGACTAGCACAGATACGCAGTATTTT. Protein sequence: CASSLGLGGATSTDTQYF.

The CDR3 nucleotides read TGCAGTGCCAAGGGGGGGAGTGACAATCAGCCCCAGCATTTT. Residues: CSAKGGSDNQPQHF. The chain recombines TRBV20-1 with TRBJ1-5, with D perhaps matching TRBD1 (6 bases). CDR3 size: 14 residues. Looked up from germline, CDR1 is DFQATT and CDR2 is SNEGSKA (reference sequence). The V gene lost 6 bases and the J gene lost 3 bases, with 15 bases spanning the gap.

This clonotype was seen more than once but under ten times. The chain has TRBV29-1 and TRBJ1-1, with TRBD1 matching 7 bases. V was clipped by 0 bases and J by 4 bases; unmatched bases: 5. The CDR3 totals 14 residues. Germline lookup yields CDR1 SQVTM and CDR2 ANQGSEA. The CDR3 protein is CSVEDPRGGTEAFF. The CDR3 DNA follows: TGCAGCGTTGAAGATCCCAGGGGGGGCACTGAAGCTTTCTTT.

This chain joins TRBV20-1 and TRBJ2-1; TRBD2 is a possible D gene (5 bases). Germline assignment: CDR1 DFQATT and CDR2 SNEGSKA (reference sequence). CDR3 length: 14 amino acids. V dropped 2 bases and J dropped 5 bases, with 13 bases sitting between them. CDR3 sequence (DNA): TGCAGTGCTAGAACGGGGAGTCGGCACAATGAGCAGTTCTTC. Translated, it gives CSARTGSRHNEQFF.

Points on this clonotype: A single base separates this from a much larger clone, so it may be a read error. The chain couples TRBV6-2 or TRBV6-3 to TRBJ2-7; D is uncertain. Germline V gene lookup returns CDR1 MNHEY and CDR2 SVGEGT. The CDR3 has 12 amino acids. V shed 5 bases and J shed 2 bases, with 7 bases lying between them. CDR3 nucleotide sequence: TGTGCCAGCAGTCAATTTACCTACGAGCAGTACTTC. It codes for CASSQFTYEQYF.

There are a few counts of this clonotype. The genes are TRBV20-1 and TRBJ2-3; D may be TRBD2 (5 bases). Trimming shortened V by 2 bases and J by 2 bases, and 14 bases separated the two germline ends. This CDR3 contains 15 residues. Germline lookup yields CDR1 DFQATT and CDR2 SNEGSKA (reference sequence). CDR3 DNA sequence: TGCAGTGCTAGACCCCGGAGGCGAGTCACAGATACGCAGTATTTT. Translated, it gives CSARPRRRVTDTQYF.

The chain has TRBV5-1 and TRBJ2-1; TRBD1 might be the D (6 bases). CDR1 is SGHRS, CDR2 YFSETQ, per germline. The V end lost 2 bases, the J end lost 2 bases, and 11 bases lay between the germline ends. The CDR3 is 15 residues long. CDR3 sequence: CASSFPAGAYNEQFF. The CDR3 DNA sequence: TGCGCCAGCAGCTTTCCCGCAGGGGCCTACAATGAGCAGTTCTTC.

This clonotype has more than one count but fewer than ten. The chain uses TRBV2 and TRBJ2-6, with TRBD1 matching over 7 bases. The CDR3 runs 17 residues. V lost 4 bases, J lost 0 bases, and 6 bases stayed unmatched. CDR1 is SNHLY and CDR2 is FYNNEI in the germline V gene. In DNA, the CDR3 is TGTGCCAGCAGTGGAGGGACAGCACTCTCTGGGGCCAACGTCCTGACTTTC. It codes for CASSGGTALSGANVLTF.

The J gene is TRBJ2-5, the V gene TRBV6-2 or TRBV6-3; TRBD1 might be the D (6 bases). Per germline, CDR1 MNHEY and CDR2 SVGEGT. This CDR3 region has 14 residues. The V and J ends lost 0 bases and 11 bases respectively, with 16 bases between them. As DNA, the CDR3 is TGTGCCAGCAGTTACTCGCAGGGGTACAATGAGCAGTACTTC. Translated, it gives CASSYSQGYNEQYF.

The CDR3 DNA follows: TGTGCCAGCAGCTTCTTGGAATCATCACCCCTCCACTTT. Residues: CASSFLESSPLHF. The V call is TRBV7-9, the J call TRBJ1-6; D ambiguous. CDR1 and CDR2 from the germline V gene are SEHNR and FQNEAQ (reference sequence). This CDR3 has 13 residues. Trimming took off 3 bases at V and 10 bases at J, with 10 bases between the two ends.

This clonotype was counted between two and nine times. The CDR3 nucleotides are TGTGCCAGCAGCCAGGAGCGGGTTAGCTCCTACGAGCAGTACTTC. As protein: CASSQERVSSYEQYF. The genes are TRBV11-2 and TRBJ2-7; maybe TRBD2 (6 bases). The V end lost 5 bases, the J end lost 0 bases, and 14 bases lay between the germline ends. CDR1 and CDR2 from the germline V gene are SGHAT and FQNNGV. There are 15 residues in the CDR3.

This chain uses TRBV6-2 or TRBV6-3 with TRBJ1-6, with D perhaps TRBD1 (6 bases). Germline CDR1 and CDR2: MNHEY and SVGEGT. The CDR3 sequence is 15 residues long. The V and J ends lost 4 bases and 3 bases respectively, with 10 bases between them. CDR3 coding DNA: TGTGCCAGCAGTTCCCGGGACATCTATAATTCACCCCTCCACTTT. Translation gives CASSSRDIYNSPLHF.

The sample holds a few counts of this clonotype. This chain links TRBV5-8 with TRBJ1-2; tentatively, D is TRBD1 (5 bases). This CDR3 comprises 17 residues. Germline V CDR1 and CDR2: SGHTS, YDEGEE. Trimming cost V 4 bases and J 7 bases, with 26 bases left between them. The CDR3 protein is CASSQNSLGGKFAGYTF. The DNA for the CDR3 is TGTGCCAGCAGCCAAAATTCTCTCGGGGGGAAGTTCGCTGGCTACACCTTC.

This chain connects TRBV7-2 to TRBJ1-2; 9 positions agree with TRBD1. CDR3 size: 15 residues. After removal of 2 bases from V and 3 bases from J, the junction contained 4 bases not matched to a gene. Germline CDR1 SGHTA, CDR2 FQGNSA. This CDR3 is CASSLHRGRDYGYTF. CDR3 nucleotide sequence: TGTGCCAGCAGCTTACACAGGGGGCGGGACTATGGCTACACCTTC.

V gene TRBV12-3 or TRBV12-4 combines with J gene TRBJ2-1; possibly TRBD1 for D (6 bases). The CDR3 runs to 15 residues. With 10 bases removed from V and 3 bases from J, the gap between germline ends came to 19 bases. The CDR3 DNA reads as TGTGCCACCTCCTTATCTACAGGGAGCTACAATGAGCAGTTCTTC. The encoded protein is CATSLSTGSYNEQFF.

This chain joins TRBV12-5 and TRBJ2-1; tentatively, D is TRBD2 (6 bases). V lost 7 bases and J lost 5, with 9 bases in between. The CDR3 sequence is 12 residues long. Germline loops: CDR1 LGHNT, CDR2 FRNRAP. CDR3 sequence (DNA): TGTGCTAGTGCGGGACTCAACAATGAGCAGTTCTTC. Protein sequence: CASAGLNNEQFF. Variable domain in full (rest from reference TRBV12-5 and TRBJ2-1): DARVTQTPRHKVTEMGQEVTMRCQPILGHNTVFWYRQTMMQGLELLAYFRNRAPLDDSGMPKDRFSAEMPDATLATLKIQPSEPRDSAVYFCASAGLNNEQFFGPGTRLTVL.

The chain combines TRBV2 with TRBJ2-5; TRBD2 matches at 14 bases. The germline V gene has CDR1 SNHLY and CDR2 FYNNEI. J was trimmed by 8 bases and V by 4 bases; bases with no gene match: 9. The CDR3 totals 16 residues. Here the CDR3 reads CASSVSGLAGGGTQYF. The CDR3 DNA sequence: TGTGCCAGCAGTGTTAGCGGACTAGCGGGGGGAGGAACCCAGTACTTC.